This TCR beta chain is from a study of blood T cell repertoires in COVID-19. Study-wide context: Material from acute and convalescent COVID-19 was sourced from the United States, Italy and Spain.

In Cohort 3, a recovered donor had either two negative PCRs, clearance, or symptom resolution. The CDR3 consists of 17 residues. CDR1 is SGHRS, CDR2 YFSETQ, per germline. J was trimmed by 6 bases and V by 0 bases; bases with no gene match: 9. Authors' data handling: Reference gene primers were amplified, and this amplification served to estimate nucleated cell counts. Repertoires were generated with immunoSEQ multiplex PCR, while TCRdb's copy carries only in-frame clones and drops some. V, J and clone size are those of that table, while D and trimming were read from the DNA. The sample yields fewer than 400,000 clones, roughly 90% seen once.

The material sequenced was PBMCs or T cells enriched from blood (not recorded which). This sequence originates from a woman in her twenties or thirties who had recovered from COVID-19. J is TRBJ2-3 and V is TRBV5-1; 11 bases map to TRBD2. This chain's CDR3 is CASSLGYTSGGRDTQYF. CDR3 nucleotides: TGCGCCAGCAGCTTGGGGTACACTAGCGGGGGAAGGGATACGCAGTATTTT.